This T cell receptor beta chain was documented in a study of shared T cell receptors in the human thymus. Data came from immunoSEQ multiplex PCR; TCRdb stores just in-frame clones and leaves some out. Of just under 550,000 clones listed, 78% are singletons. The CDR3 is 15 amino acids. The V gene's germline CDR1 is MNHEY and CDR2 SVGAGI. The V segment lost 6 bases and the J segment 0 bases; nucleotides outside the gene matches: 1. These data also formed part of another study, on human thymus T cells. According to that study: Resections that were taken during corrective heart surgery supplied the thymus tissue.

Sequencing was carried out using thymocytes. This rearrangement joins TRBV6-5 to TRBJ2-3; 12 positions match TRBD2. The origin of this receptor is a boy in the first two years of life with a congenital heart defect. Here the CDR3 DNA reads TGTGCCAGCAGGGGACTAGCGGGTAGCACAGATACGCAGTATTTT. Its protein is CASRGLAGSTDTQYF.